This T cell receptor beta chain is from a study of metastatic and nonmetastatic thyroid tumors. Study details: Malignant thyroid and benign thyroid patients provided blood and tumor or nodule tissue whose repertoires were compared.

This clone was recorded a few times. Patients had received no treatment of any kind before thyroid surgery. TCRdb redid the clone calls on the PCR reads using MiXCR. The sample shows about 15,000 clones, 15% to 20% of them seen only once. V was pared by 7 bases and J by 5 bases, with 16 bases of the junction left unmatched. CDR1 MNHNS and CDR2 SASEGT come from the germline V gene. This CDR3 has 16 amino acids. The chain is built from TRBV6-1 and TRBJ1-1, with 7 bases aligning to TRBD1. Sequencing used blood. This sequence was found in a female donor with papillary thyroid cancer or a benign thyroid nodule (not recorded which). Some clones in this sample may be carry-over from other donors' samples. CDR3 amino acids: CASKGTVTGARTEAFF. CDR3 in DNA: TGTGCCAGCAAGGGGACAGTAACAGGGGCTAGGACTGAAGCTTTCTTT.